The clone carrying this TCR beta chain showed up just a few times. V was clipped by 3 bases and J by 6 bases; unmatched bases: 8. In germline, CDR1 is DFQATT, CDR2 SNEGSKA (reference sequence). This CDR3 has 15 amino acids. The entry originates in a study of blood T cells in healthy people across ages. A second PCR of roughly 7 to 11 cycles used a sample-barcoded 5' primer and a J-beta primer mix. Via MiXCR, TCRdb re-called the 5' RACE reads, giving one row per CDR3 protein. The sample has hundreds of thousands of distinct CDR3 sequences, about 21% seen once. The material sequenced was blood. The genes are TRBV20-1 and TRBJ2-4; 10 bases match TRBD2. This TCR came from a man in his 70s in good health. This CDR3 is CSARNEREGLNIQYF. CDR3 DNA sequence: TGCAGTGCTAGGAACGAGCGGGAGGGGTTAAACATTCAGTACTTC.